A selection of T cell receptor beta chains follows, all from one sample in a study of identical twins. TCRdb reprocessed the 5' RACE reads via MiXCR and lists one record per CDR3 protein. The data show 500,000 to 700,000 distinct CDR3 sequences, roughly 7.2% seen once. This same sample was also part of a study on yellow fever vaccine responses in identical twins.

Input material: PBMCs. All receptors come from a woman between 18 and 29 years old in good health. Both conserved end residues are part of each CDR3. Each record gives: clone size, J gene, V gene, D gene, CDR3 protein, CDR3 DNA. A D gene is named only where the DNA matches it firmly. Expanded clones get a size class; other rows say once, few or many, or leave the size out.

size: few; J: TRBJ1-1; V: TRBV20-1; D: .; CDR3: CSAPQAVNTEAFF; DNA: TGCAGTGCTCCACAGGCCGTGAACACTGAAGCTTTCTTT
size: many; J: TRBJ2-7; V: TRBV10-3; D: TRBD2; CDR3: CAIPRASGSNEQYF; DNA: TGTGCCATCCCGAGGGCTAGCGGGAGTAACGAGCAGTACTTC
size: many; J: TRBJ1-5; V: TRBV24-1; D: TRBD1; CDR3: CATSDGQVGQPQHF; DNA: TGTGCCACCAGTGACGGACAGGTTGGTCAGCCCCAGCATTTT
size: .; J: TRBJ2-2; V: TRBV6-1; D: TRBD2; CDR3: CASSEASGGAGELFF; DNA: TGTGCCAGCAGTGAAGCGAGCGGGGGGGCCGGGGAGCTGTTTTTT
size: many; J: TRBJ2-2; V: TRBV29-1; D: .; CDR3: CSVDLGGGENTGELFF; DNA: TGCAGCGTTGATCTCGGCGGGGGCGAGAACACCGGGGAGCTGTTTTTT
size: few; J: TRBJ1-1; V: TRBV5-1; D: TRBD1; CDR3: CASSGPGQGYTEAFF; DNA: TGCGCCAGCAGCGGTCCGGGACAGGGGTACACTGAAGCTTTCTTT
size: few; J: TRBJ2-2; V: TRBV12-3/TRBV12-4; D: .; CDR3: CASRVAVWSTGELFF; DNA: TGTGCCAGCAGGGTCGCCGTTTGGAGCACCGGGGAGCTGTTTTTT
size: .; J: TRBJ2-2; V: TRBV6-1; D: .; CDR3: CASSPATGRTGELFF; DNA: TGTGCCAGCAGTCCCGCGACAGGGAGGACCGGGGAGCTGTTTTTT
size: many; J: TRBJ2-3; V: TRBV2; D: TRBD2; CDR3: CASQPLAGASDTQYF; DNA: TGTGCCAGCCAACCCCTAGCGGGGGCCTCAGATACGCAGTATTTT
size: .; J: TRBJ2-2; V: TRBV19; D: .; CDR3: CASSIWSGGELFF; DNA: TGTGCCAGTAGTATTTGGAGTGGGGGGGAGCTGTTTTTT
size: few; J: TRBJ1-1; V: TRBV12-3/TRBV12-4; D: .; CDR3: CASSPLGGGRTEAFF; DNA: TGTGCCAGCAGTCCCCTAGGGGGGGGTAGGACTGAAGCTTTCTTT
size: .; J: TRBJ2-5; V: TRBV7-9; D: .; CDR3: CASSSPRVRETQYF; DNA: TGTGCCAGCAGCAGTCCCAGGGTTCGAGAGACCCAGTACTTC
size: few; J: TRBJ2-6; V: TRBV15; D: TRBD1; CDR3: CATSGTGYSGANVLTF; DNA: TGTGCCACCAGCGGGACAGGCTATTCTGGGGCCAACGTCCTGACTTTC
size: .; J: TRBJ2-3; V: TRBV28; D: TRBD1; CDR3: CASSLCQGVLMADTQYF; DNA: TGTGCCAGCAGTTTATGTCAGGGGGTCCTTATGGCAGATACGCAGTATTTT
size: .; J: TRBJ2-6; V: TRBV13; D: .; CDR3: CASSLVIGDFSGANVLTF; DNA: TGTGCCAGCAGCTTAGTGATAGGGGACTTCTCTGGGGCCAACGTCCTGACTTTC
size: many; J: TRBJ2-3; V: TRBV12-3/TRBV12-4; D: .; CDR3: CASSLRVPTDTQYF; DNA: TGTGCCAGCAGTTTGCGGGTCCCCACAGATACGCAGTATTTT
size: .; J: TRBJ2-3; V: TRBV3-1; D: .; CDR3: CASSEDSSFSTDTQYF; DNA: TGTGCCAGCAGCGAGGACTCTTCTTTTAGCACAGATACGCAGTATTTT
size: few; J: TRBJ2-1; V: TRBV2; D: .; CDR3: CASRGDSSSYNEQFF; DNA: TGTGCCAGCAGAGGGGACTCGAGCTCCTACAATGAGCAGTTCTTC
size: few; J: TRBJ1-1; V: TRBV20-1; D: .; CDR3: CSADALTGTEAFF; DNA: TGCAGTGCCGATGCGTTGACGGGCACTGAAGCTTTCTTT
size: many; J: TRBJ2-2; V: TRBV5-1; D: .; CDR3: CASSLSQPNTGELFF; DNA: TGCGCCAGCAGCTTGTCCCAGCCGAACACCGGGGAGCTGTTTTTT
size: many; J: TRBJ2-1; V: TRBV18; D: TRBD1; CDR3: CASSPGTGQNEQFF; DNA: TGTGCCAGCTCACCAGGGACAGGGCAAAATGAGCAGTTCTTC
size: many; J: TRBJ2-5; V: TRBV4-1; D: .; CDR3: CASSQDLERVNQETQYF; DNA: TGCGCCAGCAGCCAAGATCTGGAGAGGGTCAACCAAGAGACCCAGTACTTC
size: many; J: TRBJ2-3; V: TRBV2; D: .; CDR3: CASSEGSTDTQYF; DNA: TGTGCCAGCAGTGAAGGGAGCACAGATACGCAGTATTTT
size: few; J: TRBJ2-5; V: TRBV5-1; D: .; CDR3: CASSVRAQETQYF; DNA: TGCGCCAGCAGCGTCAGGGCACAAGAGACCCAGTACTTC
size: many; J: TRBJ1-2; V: TRBV12-3/TRBV12-4; D: .; CDR3: CASSLAQGNYGYTF; DNA: TGTGCCAGCAGTTTGGCGCAGGGGAACTATGGCTACACCTTC
size: many; J: TRBJ1-1; V: TRBV4-1; D: TRBD1; CDR3: CASSVTGQVNTEAFF; DNA: TGCGCCAGCAGTGTAACCGGACAGGTGAACACTGAAGCTTTCTTT
size: .; J: TRBJ2-2; V: TRBV6-2/TRBV6-3; D: TRBD2; CDR3: CASSYFSGRSTGELFF; DNA: TGTGCCAGCAGTTACTTCAGCGGGAGGAGTACCGGGGAGCTGTTTTTT
size: few; J: TRBJ2-7; V: TRBV24-1; D: .; CDR3: CATSDPLNSEQYF; DNA: TGTGCCACCAGTGATCCGCTAAATAGCGAGCAGTACTTC
size: .; J: TRBJ2-5; V: TRBV14; D: .; CDR3: CASSQTVLRTQYF; DNA: TGTGCCAGCAGCCAGACGGTCCTCAGGACCCAGTACTTC